The clone carrying this T cell receptor (beta chain) was found many times. The antigen remains undetermined. The data were taken from a study of T cells in Graves' hyperthyroidism and ophthalmopathy. Study-wide results and limits: A median around 6.8 months before onset, the model predicted ophthalmopathy.

Diagnoses rested on clinical symptoms, serum thyroxine and TRAb, thyroid ultrasound and orbital computed tomography. PBMCs stemmed from around 10 ml fresh peripheral blood. The germline V gene has CDR1 MNHEY and CDR2 SVGAGI. Trimming removed 6 bases at V and 8 bases at J, with 13 bases between. CDR3 length: 12 residues. Amplification of TCR beta CDR3 regions was performed using RNA transcripts as template. HTBI primers drove first-round RT-PCR of the TCR CDR3. TCRdb passed the multiplex PCR reads through MiXCR, listing each CDR3 protein once. The sample includes 40,000 to 60,000 distinct CDR3 sequences, about half of them seen just once.

The material sequenced was blood. The clonotype comes from a woman in her fifties or sixties with Graves' ophthalmopathy. The genes are TRBV6-5 and TRBJ1-2; D ambiguous. The DNA for the CDR3 is TGTGCCAGCAGAACCCGCGGTGGAGGCTACACCTTC. Its translation is CASRTRGGGYTF.